The 29 T cell receptor beta chains given below trace back to one sample, sequenced in a study of T cells after yellow fever vaccination. TCRdb reprocessed the 5' RACE reads via MiXCR and lists one record per CDR3 protein. This repertoire shows about 200,000 distinct CDR3 sequences, 3% to 3.5% found once; its top ten account for around 3%. Source: CD4+ T cells sorted from PBMCs, taken 10 days after the yellow fever booster vaccination. All receptors come from a man younger than 30 who received the YFV17D yellow fever vaccine.

This clonotype was recorded many times. The chain is built from TRBV5-6 and TRBJ2-5; no firm D call. Trimming cost V 7 bases and J 7 bases, with 14 bases left between them. The CDR3 sequence is 12 residues long. Germline CDR1 and CDR2: SGHDT and YYEEEE. The chain's CDR3 is CASGRTSGTQYF. CDR3 DNA: TGTGCCAGCGGAAGAACTTCGGGGACCCAGTACTTC. Full variable domain (rest looked up from reference TRBV5-6 and TRBJ2-5): DAGVTQSPTHLIKTRGQQVTLRCSPKSGHDTVSWYQQALGQGPQFIFQYYEEEERQRGNFPDRFSGHQFPNYSSELNVNALLLGDSALYLCASGRTSGTQYFGPGTRLLVL.

The chain carries TRBV2 and TRBJ2-3, with D maybe TRBD1 (6 bases). Trimming cost V 6 bases and J 3 bases, with 16 bases left between them. Germline CDR1 is SNHLY and CDR2 is FYNNEI. CDR3 length: 15 amino acids. The CDR3 loop reads CASSDDRRVTDTQYF. CDR3 nucleotides: TGTGCCAGCAGCGACGACAGGCGGGTAACAGATACGCAGTATTTT.

V and J are TRBV2 and TRBJ1-2, with a weak D call TRBD1 (6 bases). V was trimmed by 5 bases and J by 6 bases, leaving 16 bases between them. This CDR3 comprises 14 residues. Germline V gene sequence: CDR1 SNHLY, CDR2 FYNNEI. The chain's CDR3 is CASSSLLQGHGYTF. The CDR3, as DNA: TGTGCCAGCAGTTCTCTCCTACAGGGCCATGGCTACACCTTC.

This clonotype has ten or more counts. J is TRBJ2-7 and V is TRBV20-1; tentative D call: TRBD1 (6 bases). The CDR3 totals 12 residues. Germline CDR1 and CDR2: DFQATT and SNEGSKA (reference sequence). Trimming cost V 6 bases and J 3 bases, with 12 bases left between them. The CDR3 sequence: CSARDTYYEQYF. The DNA for the CDR3 is TGCAGTGCCCGGGACACTTACTACGAGCAGTACTTC.

This clonotype was observed a few times. The CDR3 nucleotides read TGTGCCAGCAGTGTACGGGGGCAGGAAAACATTCAGTACTTC. This translates into CASSVRGQENIQYF. The chain joins TRBV2 to TRBJ2-4, with D perhaps given as TRBD1 or TRBD2 (6 bases each). The V and J ends lost 4 bases and 5 bases respectively, with 12 bases between them. CDR3 size: 14 residues. Germline V CDR1 and CDR2: SNHLY, FYNNEI.

This clonotype came up a few times. The J gene is TRBJ2-5, the V gene TRBV7-2; 12 positions match TRBD2. The CDR3 has 18 amino acids. Per germline, CDR1 SGHTA and CDR2 FQGNSA. V lost 5 bases to trimming and J lost 0 bases; unmatched junction nucleotides: 10. The CDR3 spells CASSRLGLAGGYQETQYF. The CDR3 nucleotides read TGTGCCAGCAGCCGACTTGGGCTAGCGGGGGGGTACCAAGAGACCCAGTACTTC.

This clonotype was seen a few times. The chain combines TRBV6-2 or TRBV6-3 with TRBJ2-1; TRBD1 or TRBD2 may be the D gene (5 bases each). Germline loops: CDR1 MNHEY, CDR2 SVGEGT. Deletions cut 8 bases from V and 1 base from J, with 9 bases between. CDR3 length: 13 amino acids. The CDR3 region is CASRDQSYNEQFF. CDR3 coding DNA: TGTGCCAGCCGGGACCAATCCTACAATGAGCAGTTCTTC.

The genes are TRBV7-2 and TRBJ2-5; D unresolved. This CDR3 comprises 14 residues. Deletions cut 1 base from V and 1 base from J, with 7 bases between. CDR1 is SGHTA and CDR2 is FQGNSA in the germline V gene. The CDR3 DNA reads as TGTGCCAGCAGCTTAGACCCCAGCCAAGAGACCCAGTACTTC. Translated, it gives CASSLDPSQETQYF. Full variable domain (rest looked up from reference TRBV7-2 and TRBJ2-5): GAGVSQSPSNKVTEKGKDVELRCDPISGHTALYWYRQSLGQGLEFLIYFQGNSAPDKSGLPSDRFSAERTGGSVSTLTIQRTQQEDSAVYLCASSLDPSQETQYFGPGTRLLVL.

This clonotype turned up a few times. The chain joins TRBV10-2 to TRBJ2-5; TRBD2 agrees at 7 bases. V lost 10 bases and J lost 5; bases outside the gene matches: 16. The CDR3 has 15 residues. In germline, CDR1 is WSHSY, CDR2 SAAADI. CDR3 coding DNA: TGCGCCACCGGCCGAGCGGGGAACACTGGGGAGACCCAGTACTTC. Amino acids: CATGRAGNTGETQYF.

The chain links TRBV7-6 to TRBJ2-1; 11 bases map to TRBD2. Germline lookup yields CDR1 SGHVS and CDR2 FNYEAQ. This CDR3 is 17 amino acids long. The trim removed 2 bases at V and 9 bases at J, leaving 12 bases unmatched. In DNA, the CDR3 is TGTGCCAGCAGCTTACAGTTTCTAGCGGGGGGCAGACCTGAGCAGTTCTTC. It translates to CASSLQFLAGGRPEQFF. Using reference TRBV7-6 and TRBJ2-1 for the parts outside the CDR3, the full variable domain is GAGVSQSPRYKVTKRGQDVALRCDPISGHVSLYWYRQALGQGPEFLTYFNYEAQQDKSGLPNDRFSAERPEGSISTLTIQRTEQRDSAMYRCASSLQFLAGGRPEQFFGPGTRLTVL.

In this sample, this clonotype turned up a few times. The V call is TRBV7-2, the J call TRBJ1-1, with unresolved D. V lost 2 bases, J lost 5 bases, and 9 bases lay in between. CDR1 and CDR2 (germline): SGHTA, FQGNSA. This CDR3 is 13 amino acids long. The CDR3 coding sequence is TGTGCCAGCAGCTTACGTTTAGTGACTGAAGCTTTCTTT. Encoded protein: CASSLRLVTEAFF.

The chain is built from TRBV4-1 and TRBJ2-3; 11 nucleotides agree with TRBD1. This CDR3 is built from 17 residues. The ends lost 1 base at V and 8 bases at J; junction bases unmatched: 11. The germline V gene has CDR1 MGHRA and CDR2 YSYEKL. The DNA for the CDR3 is TGCGCCAGCAGCCAAGTTTGGACAGGGGGCGCGGGGAGTACGCAGTATTTT. This codes for CASSQVWTGGAGSTQYF.

The chain employs TRBV3-1 and TRBJ1-1, with TRBD1 as a possible D gene (6 bases). Germline V gene sequence: CDR1 LGHDT, CDR2 YNNKEL (reference sequence). V was trimmed by 3 bases and J by 4 bases, leaving 21 bases between them. The CDR3 length is 17 residues. CDR3 nucleotide sequence: TGTGCCAGCAGCCAGCGGTTCCGGGGAGGGGGAGGCACTGAAGCTTTCTTT. Translated, it gives CASSQRFRGGGGTEAFF.

This clonotype has a handful of counts. The gene calls are TRBV5-1 and TRBJ2-1, with D perhaps matching TRBD1 (6 bases). Germline V gives CDR1 SGHRS, CDR2 YFSETQ. With 6 bases removed from V and 4 bases from J, the gap between germline ends came to 17 bases. This CDR3 is 15 amino acids long. CDR3 loop: CASTTGDIPYNEQFF. Here the CDR3 DNA reads TGCGCCAGCACAACCGGGGACATTCCTTACAATGAGCAGTTCTTC.

This clonotype was detected many times. This chain connects TRBV7-2 to TRBJ2-2; either TRBD1 or TRBD2 may fit D (6 bases each). V lost 3 bases to trimming and J lost 11 bases, with 13 bases between them. Germline-derived CDR1 and CDR2 are SGHTA and FQGNSA. CDR3 length equals 13 residues. The CDR3 sequence: CASSLGAGRELFF. DNA for the CDR3: TGTGCCAGCAGCTTGGGGGCGGGAAGAGAGCTGTTTTTT.

This clonotype has more than one count but fewer than ten. The V call is TRBV10-3, the J call TRBJ2-1; D may be TRBD1 or TRBD2 (5 bases each). Trimming cost V 8 bases and J 2 bases, with 13 bases left between them. CDR3 length: 14 amino acids. The germline V gene has CDR1 ENHRY and CDR2 SYGVKD. Here the CDR3 reads CAISPGAAYNEQFF. The CDR3 nucleotides are TGTGCCATCTCTCCCGGGGCTGCCTACAATGAGCAGTTCTTC.

The sample holds many counts of this clonotype. The rearrangement joins TRBV6-1 to TRBJ1-5; D is possibly TRBD1 (6 bases). Trimming removed 2 bases from V and 7 bases from J, with 12 bases in between. There are 14 residues in the CDR3. Germline CDR1 is MNHNS and CDR2 is SASEGT. The CDR3 coding sequence is TGTGCCAGCAGTGAACGGGGAGGGGGACAGCCCCAGCATTTT. This encodes CASSERGGGQPQHF.

J is TRBJ2-7 and V is TRBV28; D possibly corresponds to TRBD2 (5 bases). Germline-derived CDR1 and CDR2 are MDHEN and SYDVKM. The CDR3 consists of 12 residues. The CDR3 sequence: CASSLPAGPSHV. The CDR3, as DNA: TGTGCCAGCAGTCTCCCCGCGGGTCCAAGTCACGTC.

The rearrangement joins TRBV20-1 to TRBJ1-2; D is possibly TRBD1 (5 bases). Germline lookup yields CDR1 DFQATT and CDR2 SNEGSKA (reference sequence). V lost 5 bases and J 6 bases, leaving 16 bases between the germline ends. This CDR3 spans 13 amino acids. The CDR3 is CSARDSLNDGYTF. As DNA, the CDR3 is TGCAGTGCTCGTGACAGCCTCAACGATGGCTACACCTTC.

This clonotype occurred many times. J is TRBJ2-2 and V is TRBV5-5; D gene ambiguous. The V gene's germline CDR1 is SGHKS and CDR2 YYEKEE (reference sequence). V was shortened by 2 bases and J by 4 bases, with 6 bases between the two germline ends. The CDR3 spans 13 residues. CDR3 sequence (DNA): TGTGCCAGCAGCTTCTGGATCACCGGGGAGCTGTTTTTT. This codes for CASSFWITGELFF. The full variable domain, rest sourced from reference TRBV5-5 and TRBJ2-2, is DAGVTQSPTHLIKTRGQQVTLRCSPISGHKSVSWYQQVLGQGPQFIFQYYEKEERGRGNFPDRFSARQFPNYSSELNVNALLLGDSALYLCASSFWITGELFFGEGSRLTVL.

This clonotype showed up just once. The chain joins TRBV5-1 to TRBJ2-5, with 10 bases identical to TRBD1. The V gene's germline CDR1 is SGHRS and CDR2 YFSETQ. V dropped 4 bases and J dropped 2; count of bases not matched to a gene: 11. The CDR3 covers 17 residues. The CDR3 protein is CASSTRGTGEDQETQYF. In DNA form, the CDR3 reads TGCGCCAGCAGCACCCGTGGGACAGGGGAGGATCAAGAGACCCAGTACTTC.

This clonotype was observed a few times. The rearrangement links TRBV7-2 to TRBJ2-5, with 8 positions matching TRBD2. V trimming: 8 bases; J trimming: 5 bases; junction bases outside the gene matches: 13. Germline loops: CDR1 SGHTA, CDR2 FQGNSA. The CDR3 covers 15 residues. Written as DNA, the CDR3 is TGTGCCAGCCGCGGGGGGCCCTTCAGGGCGGAGACCCAGTACTTC. Amino acid sequence: CASRGGPFRAETQYF.

This clonotype was seen many times. The V call is TRBV5-1, the J call TRBJ2-3; possible D gene TRBD2, 6 bases. The V end lost 6 bases, the J end lost 2 bases, and 13 bases lay between the germline ends. The CDR3 consists of 14 residues. CDR1 is SGHRS and CDR2 is YFSETQ in the germline V gene. The CDR3 DNA reads TGCGCCAGCATAGAAGGCGGGACCACAGATACGCAGTATTTT. Translated: CASIEGGTTDTQYF.

V is TRBV11-2 and J is TRBJ2-5; D is perhaps TRBD2 (6 bases). CDR3 length equals 14 residues. Germline values: CDR1 SGHAT, CDR2 FQNNGV. Trimming took 5 bases from V and 4 from J, leaving 14 bases between them. The CDR3 region has the DNA TGTGCCAGCAGCGTAGGAGGGGCCATAGAGACCCAGTACTTC. Protein: CASSVGGAIETQYF. Complete variable domain (other parts from reference TRBV11-2 and TRBJ2-5): EAGVAQSPRYKIIEKRQSVAFWCNPISGHATLYWYQQILGQGPKLLIQFQNNGVVDDSQLPKDRFSAERLKGVDSTLKIQPAKLEDSAVYLCASSVGGAIETQYFGPGTRLLVL.

This clonotype was found many times. The chain has TRBV3-1 and TRBJ1-1; a possible D gene is TRBD1 (5 bases). Germline V gives CDR1 LGHDT, CDR2 YNNKEL (reference sequence). V was pared by 8 bases and J by 5 bases, with 15 bases between. The length of the CDR3 is 13 residues. CDR3 sequence: CASGFGRTTEAFF. CDR3 nucleotides: TGTGCCAGCGGCTTTGGCAGGACAACTGAAGCTTTCTTT.

There are a few counts of this clonotype. CDR3 in DNA: TGCAGTGCTAGACCTATGGCCTCCCAGTACTTC. Encoded protein: CSARPMASQYF. V is TRBV20-1 and J is TRBJ2-5; the D is unclear. Trimming cost V 2 bases and J 9 bases, with 10 bases left between them. Germline loops: CDR1 DFQATT, CDR2 SNEGSKA (reference sequence). The CDR3 runs 11 residues.

This clonotype has ten or more counts. J is TRBJ2-6 and V is TRBV19; no clear D. There are 15 residues in the CDR3. V was shortened by 2 bases and J by 2 bases, with 7 bases between the two germline ends. Germline V lookup: CDR1 LNHDA, CDR2 SQIVND (reference sequence). CDR3 sequence: CASSIPGAGANVLTF. As DNA, the CDR3 is TGTGCCAGTAGTATACCTGGGGCTGGGGCCAACGTCCTGACTTTC.

The table lists this clonotype with many counts. Germline is not matched at one junction end, which may reflect a read error. The chain employs TRBV7-8 and TRBJ2-4, with 8 bases matching TRBD2. Germline values: CDR1 SGHVS, CDR2 FQNEAQ. This CDR3 has 12 amino acids. This CDR3 is CASSLSQRGLNF. The DNA of the CDR3 is TGTGCCAGCAGCTTATCCCAGCGGGGGCTCAACTTC.

Ten or more counts support this clonotype. The J gene is TRBJ2-3, the V gene TRBV7-2, with D perhaps matching TRBD1 or TRBD2 (7 bases each). The CDR3 spans 15 residues. The germline CDR1 and CDR2 sequences are SGHTA and FQGNSA. V lost 5 bases to trimming and J lost 2 bases, with 14 bases between them. In DNA, the CDR3 is TGTGCCAGCAGCCGCTGGGAGGGGGCCACAGATACGCAGTATTTT. Translating it yields CASSRWEGATDTQYF. Full variable domain (rest looked up from reference TRBV7-2 and TRBJ2-3): GAGVSQSPSNKVTEKGKDVELRCDPISGHTALYWYRQSLGQGLEFLIYFQGNSAPDKSGLPSDRFSAERTGGSVSTLTIQRTQQEDSAVYLCASSRWEGATDTQYFGPGTRLTVL.